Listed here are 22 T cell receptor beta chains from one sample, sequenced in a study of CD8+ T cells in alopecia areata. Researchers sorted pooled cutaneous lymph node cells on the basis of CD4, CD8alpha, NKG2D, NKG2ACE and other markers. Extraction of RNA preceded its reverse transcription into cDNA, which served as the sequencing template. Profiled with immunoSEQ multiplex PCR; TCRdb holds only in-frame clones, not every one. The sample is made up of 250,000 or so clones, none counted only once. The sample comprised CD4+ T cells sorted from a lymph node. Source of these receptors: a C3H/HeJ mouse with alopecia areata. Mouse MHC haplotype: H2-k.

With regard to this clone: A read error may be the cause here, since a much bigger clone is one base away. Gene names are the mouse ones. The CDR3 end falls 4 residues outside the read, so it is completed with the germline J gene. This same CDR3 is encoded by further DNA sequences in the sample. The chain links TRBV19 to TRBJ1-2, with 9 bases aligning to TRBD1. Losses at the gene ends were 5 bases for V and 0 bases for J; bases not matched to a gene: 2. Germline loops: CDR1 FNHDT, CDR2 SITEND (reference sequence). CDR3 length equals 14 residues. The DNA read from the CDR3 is TGTGCCAGCAGCCGACAGGGGGCAAACTCC. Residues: CASSRQGANS. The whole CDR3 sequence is CASSRQGANSDYTF.

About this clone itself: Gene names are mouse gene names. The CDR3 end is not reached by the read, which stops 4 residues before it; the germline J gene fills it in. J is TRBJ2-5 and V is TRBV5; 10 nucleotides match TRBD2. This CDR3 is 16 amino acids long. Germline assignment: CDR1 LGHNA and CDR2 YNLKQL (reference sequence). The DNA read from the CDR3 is TGTGCCAGCAGCCAAGCCTCGACTGGGGGGAGTGAC. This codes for CASSQASTGGSD. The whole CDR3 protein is CASSQASTGGSDTQYF.

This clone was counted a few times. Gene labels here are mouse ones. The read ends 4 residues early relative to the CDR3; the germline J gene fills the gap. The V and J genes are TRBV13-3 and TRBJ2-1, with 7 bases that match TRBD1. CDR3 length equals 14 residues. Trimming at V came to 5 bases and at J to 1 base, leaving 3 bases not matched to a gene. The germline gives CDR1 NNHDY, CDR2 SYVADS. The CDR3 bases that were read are TGTGCCAGCAGGACGACAGGGAACTATGCT. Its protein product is CASRTTGNYA. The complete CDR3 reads CASRTTGNYAEQFF.

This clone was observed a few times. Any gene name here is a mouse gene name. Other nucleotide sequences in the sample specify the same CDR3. CDR3 loop: CTCRRQGDSDYTF. CDR3 DNA (partial): TGCACCTGCAGACGACAGGGAGACTCC. The chain couples TRBV1 to TRBJ1-2; 7 nucleotides agree with TRBD1. The CDR3 end is not reached by the read, which stops 4 residues before it; the germline J gene fills it in. The CDR3 has 13 residues. CDR1 NSQYPW and CDR2 LRSPGD come from the germline V gene (reference sequence). With V trimmed by 6 bases and J by 3 bases, 4 bases remained unmatched.

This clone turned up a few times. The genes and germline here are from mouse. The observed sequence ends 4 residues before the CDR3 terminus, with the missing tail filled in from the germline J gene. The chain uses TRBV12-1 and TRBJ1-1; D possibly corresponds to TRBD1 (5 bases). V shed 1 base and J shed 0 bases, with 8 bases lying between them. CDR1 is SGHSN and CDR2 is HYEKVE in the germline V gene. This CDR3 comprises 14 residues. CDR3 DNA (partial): TGTGCCAGCTCTCTGACAGCTGCAAACACA. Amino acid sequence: CASSLTAANT. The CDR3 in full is CASSLTAANTEVFF. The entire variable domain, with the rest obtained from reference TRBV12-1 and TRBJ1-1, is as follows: DSGVVQSPRHIIKEKGGRSVLTCIPISGHSNVVWYQQTLGKELKFLIQHYEKVERDKGFLPSRFSVQQFDDYHSEMNMSALELEDSAMYFCASSLTAANTEVFFGKGTRLTVV.

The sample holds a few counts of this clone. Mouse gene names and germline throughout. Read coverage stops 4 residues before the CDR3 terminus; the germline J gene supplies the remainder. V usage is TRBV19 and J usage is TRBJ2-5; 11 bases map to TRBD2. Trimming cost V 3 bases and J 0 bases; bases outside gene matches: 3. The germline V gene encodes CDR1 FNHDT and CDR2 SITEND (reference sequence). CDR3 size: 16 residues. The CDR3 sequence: CASSNRLGGNQDTQYF. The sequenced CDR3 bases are TGTGCCAGCAGTAATAGACTGGGGGGGAACCAAGAC.

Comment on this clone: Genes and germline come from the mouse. The CDR3 reads CASGDWINQDTQYF. The covered CDR3 bases are TGTGCCAGCGGTGACTGGATTAACCAAGAC. The chain couples TRBV13-2 to TRBJ2-5; unclear D gene. The read terminates 4 residues ahead of where the CDR3 ends, so the germline J gene completes it. The CDR3 spans 14 residues. Deletions cut 2 bases from V and 0 bases from J, with 7 bases between. Per germline, CDR1 NNHNN and CDR2 SYGAGS (reference sequence).

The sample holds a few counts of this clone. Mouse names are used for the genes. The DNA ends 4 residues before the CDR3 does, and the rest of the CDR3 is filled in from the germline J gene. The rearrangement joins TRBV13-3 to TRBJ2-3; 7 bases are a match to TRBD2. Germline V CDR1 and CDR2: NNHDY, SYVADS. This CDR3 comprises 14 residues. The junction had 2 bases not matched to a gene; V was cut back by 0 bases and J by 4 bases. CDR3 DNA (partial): TGTGCCAGCAGTGATGGCTGGGGGTCAGAA. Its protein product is CASSDGWGSE. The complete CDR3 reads CASSDGWGSETLYF.

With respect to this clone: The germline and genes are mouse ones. The sequenced CDR3 bases are TGTGCCAGCACCCCTTCAGACATTGCAAACACA. It codes for CASTPSDIANT. The whole CDR3 protein reads CASTPSDIANTEVFF. The V call is TRBV19, the J call TRBJ1-1; D gene uncertain. The CDR3 extends 4 residues past the end of the read, so its final part is completed from the germline J gene. Germline loops: CDR1 FNHDT, CDR2 SITEND (reference sequence). The CDR3 runs 15 residues. Deletions cut 6 bases from V and 0 bases from J, with 15 bases between.

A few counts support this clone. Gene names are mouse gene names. CDR3 DNA, as far as it was read: TGTGCCAGCAGTGAGGGAAGGGGAGAT. Translated, it gives CASSEGRGD. The whole CDR3 protein reads CASSEGRGDEQYF. The chain uses TRBV13-3 and TRBJ2-7, with D perhaps TRBD1 (5 bases). The read terminates 4 residues ahead of where the CDR3 ends, so the germline J gene completes it. The V gene's germline CDR1 is NNHDY and CDR2 SYVADS. This CDR3 spans 13 amino acids.

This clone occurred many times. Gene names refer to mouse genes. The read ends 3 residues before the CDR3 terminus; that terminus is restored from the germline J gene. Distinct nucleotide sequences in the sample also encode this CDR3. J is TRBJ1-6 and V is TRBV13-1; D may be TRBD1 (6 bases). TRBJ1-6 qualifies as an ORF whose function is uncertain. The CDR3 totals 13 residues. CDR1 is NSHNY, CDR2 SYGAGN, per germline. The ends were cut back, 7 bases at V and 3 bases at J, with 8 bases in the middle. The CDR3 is CASRDNYNSPLYF. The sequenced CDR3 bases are TGTGCCAGCCGGGACAACTATAATTCGCCC.

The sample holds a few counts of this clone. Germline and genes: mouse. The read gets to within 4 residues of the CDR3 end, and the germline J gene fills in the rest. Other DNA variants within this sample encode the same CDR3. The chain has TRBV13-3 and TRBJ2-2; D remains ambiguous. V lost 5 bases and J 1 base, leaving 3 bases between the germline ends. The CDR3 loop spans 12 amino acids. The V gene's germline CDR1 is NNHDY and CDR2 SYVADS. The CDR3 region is CASRRNTGQLYF. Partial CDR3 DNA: TGTGCCAGCAGAAGAAACACCGGG.

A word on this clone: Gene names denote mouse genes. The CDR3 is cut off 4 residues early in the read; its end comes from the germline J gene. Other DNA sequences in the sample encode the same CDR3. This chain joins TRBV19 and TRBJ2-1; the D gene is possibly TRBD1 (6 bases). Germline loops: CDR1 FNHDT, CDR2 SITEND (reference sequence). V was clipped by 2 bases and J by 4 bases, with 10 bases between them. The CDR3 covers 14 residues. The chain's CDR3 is CASSIPGQYAEQFF. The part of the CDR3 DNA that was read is TGTGCCAGCAGTATTCCGGGACAATATGCT.

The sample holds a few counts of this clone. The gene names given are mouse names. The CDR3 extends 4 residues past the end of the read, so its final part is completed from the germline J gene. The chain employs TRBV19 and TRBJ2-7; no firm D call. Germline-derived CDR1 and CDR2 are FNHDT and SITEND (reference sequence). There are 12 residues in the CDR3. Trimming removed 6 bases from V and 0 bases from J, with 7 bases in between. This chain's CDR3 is CASKTNSYEQYF. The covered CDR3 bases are TGTGCCAGCAAGACAAACTCCTAT.

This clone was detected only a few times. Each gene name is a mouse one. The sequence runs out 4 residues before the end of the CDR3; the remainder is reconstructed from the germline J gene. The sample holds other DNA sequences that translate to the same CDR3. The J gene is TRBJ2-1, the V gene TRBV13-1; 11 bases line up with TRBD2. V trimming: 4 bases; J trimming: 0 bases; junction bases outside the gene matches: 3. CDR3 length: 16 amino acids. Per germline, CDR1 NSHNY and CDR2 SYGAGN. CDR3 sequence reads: CASSPDWGGNYAEQFF. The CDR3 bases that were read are TGTGCCAGCAGTCCTGACTGGGGGGGTAACTATGCT.

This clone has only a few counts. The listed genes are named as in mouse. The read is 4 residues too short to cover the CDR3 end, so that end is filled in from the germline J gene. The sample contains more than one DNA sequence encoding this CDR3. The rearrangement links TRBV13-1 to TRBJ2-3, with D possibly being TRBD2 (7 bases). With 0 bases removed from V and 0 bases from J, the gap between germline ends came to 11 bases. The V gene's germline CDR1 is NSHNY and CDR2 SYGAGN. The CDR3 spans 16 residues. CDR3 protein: CASSDARGASAETLYF. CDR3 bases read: TGTGCCAGCAGTGATGCAAGGGGGGCGAGTGCAGAA.

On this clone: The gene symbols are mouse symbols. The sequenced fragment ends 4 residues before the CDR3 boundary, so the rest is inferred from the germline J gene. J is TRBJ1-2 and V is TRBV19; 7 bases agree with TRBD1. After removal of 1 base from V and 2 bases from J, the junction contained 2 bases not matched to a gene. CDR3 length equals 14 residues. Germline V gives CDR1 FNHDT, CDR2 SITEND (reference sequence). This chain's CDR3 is CASSIKGQNSDYTF. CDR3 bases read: TGTGCCAGCAGTATAAAGGGACAGAACTCC.

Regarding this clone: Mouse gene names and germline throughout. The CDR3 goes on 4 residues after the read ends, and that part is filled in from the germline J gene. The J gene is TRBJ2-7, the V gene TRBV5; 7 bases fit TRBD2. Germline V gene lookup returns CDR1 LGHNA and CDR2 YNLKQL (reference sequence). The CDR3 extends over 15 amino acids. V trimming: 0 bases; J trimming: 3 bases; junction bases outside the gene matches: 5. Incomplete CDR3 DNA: TGTGCCAGCAGCCAAGAGTTTTTGGGGGGCTAT. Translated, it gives CASSQEFLGGY. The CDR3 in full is CASSQEFLGGYEQYF.

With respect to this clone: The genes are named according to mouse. The sequenced part of the CDR3 DNA is TGTGCCAGCAGTATAGCTGGGACAGGGTGGTAT. Protein sequence: CASSIAGTGWY. The full CDR3 protein is CASSIAGTGWYEQYF. The V and J genes are TRBV19 and TRBJ2-7; 9 bases are shared with TRBD1. The read comes to an end 4 residues before the CDR3 does, leaving the germline J gene to fill in the end. Germline values: CDR1 FNHDT, CDR2 SITEND (reference sequence). This CDR3 has 15 amino acids.

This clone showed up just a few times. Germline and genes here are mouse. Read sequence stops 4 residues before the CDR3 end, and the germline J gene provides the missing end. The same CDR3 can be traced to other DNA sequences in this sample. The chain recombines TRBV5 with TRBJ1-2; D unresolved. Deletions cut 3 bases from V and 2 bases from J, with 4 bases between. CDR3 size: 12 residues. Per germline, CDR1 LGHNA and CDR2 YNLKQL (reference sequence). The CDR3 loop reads CASSQGNSDYTF. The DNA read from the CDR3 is TGTGCCAGCAGCCAGGGGAACTCC.

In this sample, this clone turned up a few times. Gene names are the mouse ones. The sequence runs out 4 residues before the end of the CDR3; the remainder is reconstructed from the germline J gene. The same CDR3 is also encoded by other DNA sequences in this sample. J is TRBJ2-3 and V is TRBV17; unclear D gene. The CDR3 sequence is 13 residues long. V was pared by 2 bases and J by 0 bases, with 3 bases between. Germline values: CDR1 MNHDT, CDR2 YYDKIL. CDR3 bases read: TGTGCTAGCAGTAGACAGAGTGCAGAA. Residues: CASSRQSAE. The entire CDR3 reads CASSRQSAETLYF.

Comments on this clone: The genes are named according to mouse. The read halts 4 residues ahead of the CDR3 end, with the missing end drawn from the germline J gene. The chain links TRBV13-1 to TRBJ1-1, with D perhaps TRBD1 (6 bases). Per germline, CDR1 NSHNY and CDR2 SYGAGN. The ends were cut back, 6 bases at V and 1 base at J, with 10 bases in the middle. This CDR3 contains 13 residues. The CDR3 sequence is CASIEGQNTEVFF. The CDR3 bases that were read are TGTGCCAGCATCGAGGGACAAAACACA.